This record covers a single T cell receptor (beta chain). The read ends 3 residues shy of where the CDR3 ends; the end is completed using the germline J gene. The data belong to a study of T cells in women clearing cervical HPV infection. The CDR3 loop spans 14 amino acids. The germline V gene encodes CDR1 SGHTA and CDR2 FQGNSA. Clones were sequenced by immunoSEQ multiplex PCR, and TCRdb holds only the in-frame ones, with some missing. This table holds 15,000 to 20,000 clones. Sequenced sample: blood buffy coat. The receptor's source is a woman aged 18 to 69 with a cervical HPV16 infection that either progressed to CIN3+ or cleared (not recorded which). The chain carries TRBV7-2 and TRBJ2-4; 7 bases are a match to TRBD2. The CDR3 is CASSRGEGEYGQYF. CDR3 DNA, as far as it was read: TGTGCCAGCAGCCGGGGGGAAGGGGAGTATGGT.